Below, 19 T cell receptor beta chains from the same sample are listed, as sequenced in a study of OX40 agonist ivuxolimab in advanced cancers. Libraries were built with the immunoSEQ multiplex PCR assay. TCRdb stores this immuneACCESS table with in-frame sequences only. Part of the clones is absent; in the studies checked, under half of the shortfall reflects unresolved V genes, and no reason is known for the rest. The sample yields fewer than 90,000 clones; 88% were counted once. Approximately 2.3% of the sample is held by the ten biggest clonotypes. The input for sequencing was CD4+ or CD8+ T cells sorted from blood, taken in a trial of the OX40 agonist ivuxolimab. These receptors were obtained from an adult with an advanced solid tumor such as melanoma, head and neck, liver or kidney cancer.

The table lists this clone with a count of one. This chain links TRBV9 with TRBJ2-3; perhaps TRBD2 as D (5 bases). CDR1 is SGDLS, CDR2 YYNGEE, per germline. V was clipped by 0 bases and J by 6 bases, with 8 bases between them. The CDR3 covers 13 residues. The CDR3 sequence: CASSVERDDTQYF. DNA of the CDR3: TGTGCCAGCAGCGTAGAACGGGATGATACGCAGTATTTT.

This clone is a singleton in its sample. This rearrangement joins TRBV6-1 to TRBJ1-1; D is unclear. CDR1 MNHNS and CDR2 SASEGT come from the germline V gene. CDR3 length: 13 residues. V lost 5 bases and J lost 1, with 8 bases in between. CDR3 in DNA: TGTGCCAGCAGTACGCGGCCGAACACTGAAGCTTTCTTT. Translation gives CASSTRPNTEAFF.

The table lists this clone with a few counts. This sequence joins TRBV29-1 and TRBJ2-3, with 9 nucleotides matching TRBD1. The length of the CDR3 is 14 residues. V lost 1 base to trimming and J lost 6 bases; unmatched junction nucleotides: 5. Germline V CDR1 and CDR2: SQVTM, ANQGSEA. CDR3 bases: TGCAGCGTTGAAGGGACAGGGGAATCCGATACGCAGTATTTT. It encodes CSVEGTGESDTQYF.

The J gene is TRBJ1-4, the V gene TRBV19; D is unresolved. The CDR3 runs to 13 residues. Trimming cost V 6 bases and J 8 bases, with 13 bases left between them. Germline values: CDR1 LNHDA, CDR2 SQIVND (reference sequence). The CDR3 reads CASRAVGEEKLFF. CDR3 bases: TGTGCCAGTAGGGCTGTGGGTGAAGAAAAACTGTTTTTT.

The chain couples TRBV28 to TRBJ2-7; perhaps TRBD2 as D (6 bases). Trimming shortened V by 1 base and J by 5 bases, and 12 bases separated the two germline ends. The CDR3 loop spans 14 amino acids. Germline CDR1 reads MDHEN; CDR2 reads SYDVKM. As DNA, the CDR3 is TGTGCCAGCAGTTTATTCGGGGGTAAGAACGAGCAGTACTTC. Protein product: CASSLFGGKNEQYF. The full variable domain, rest sourced from reference TRBV28 and TRBJ2-7, is DVKVTQSSRYLVKRTGEKVFLECVQDMDHENMFWYRQDPGLGLRLIYFSYDVKMKEKGDIPEGYSVSREKKERFSLILESASTNQTSMYLCASSLFGGKNEQYFGPGTRLTVT.

This chain connects TRBV30 to TRBJ1-1; 8 nucleotides agree with TRBD1. The germline V gene has CDR1 GTSNPN and CDR2 SVGIG (reference sequence). CDR3 length: 14 amino acids. Unmatched junction bases numbered 4, after V lost 3 bases and J lost 1 base. CDR3 nucleotides: TGTGCCTGGAGGCCGGACAGGGAGAACACTGAAGCTTTCTTT. It specifies CAWRPDRENTEAFF.

Only a few counts were recorded for this clone. This chain uses TRBV7-2 with TRBJ1-1; D may be TRBD1 (5 bases). The V gene lost 1 base and the J gene lost 2 bases, with 11 bases spanning the gap. Germline V gives CDR1 SGHTA, CDR2 FQGNSA. The CDR3 sequence is 15 residues long. The DNA of the CDR3 is TGTGCCAGCAGCTTAGGTCCAGGGCAAAACACTGAAGCTTTCTTT. Its translation: CASSLGPGQNTEAFF.

The chain couples TRBV2 to TRBJ2-1; D tentatively reads TRBD1 or TRBD2 (5 bases each). The CDR3 spans 14 residues. Between the trimmed V and J ends, which lost 2 bases and 5 bases, there was a span of 10 bases. Germline V gives CDR1 SNHLY, CDR2 FYNNEI. The CDR3 is CASSEWGPNNEQFF. CDR3 DNA: TGTGCCAGCAGTGAATGGGGACCAAACAATGAGCAGTTCTTC.

This chain joins TRBV28 and TRBJ2-1, with TRBD2 as a possible D gene (5 bases). Germline CDR1 and CDR2: MDHEN and SYDVKM. V was cut by 2 bases and J by 8 bases, with 13 bases left in between. This CDR3 is built from 14 residues. CDR3 coding DNA: TGTGCCAGCAGTTTAGGGAGCGGTAGGGATGAGCAGTTCTTC. Protein product: CASSLGSGRDEQFF.

This clone has just a few counts. The chain uses TRBV28 and TRBJ2-1; D is unclear. The CDR3 totals 16 residues. V gave up 2 bases and J gave up 5 bases, with 16 bases separating them. Germline V gene data show CDR1 as MDHEN and CDR2 as SYDVKM. The CDR3 bases are TGTGCCAGCAGTTTAACGCGCCTGACCCCCCACAATGAGCAGTTCTTC. Amino acids: CASSLTRLTPHNEQFF.

This clone appeared a single time. The chain joins TRBV9 to TRBJ1-4; D is unclear. Germline lookup yields CDR1 SGDLS and CDR2 YYNGEE. The germline V and J ends were trimmed by 2 bases and 0 bases, with 11 bases remaining between them. This CDR3 has 16 amino acids. The CDR3 nucleotides are TGTGCCAGCAGCGTTTACAGTGATCCAACTAATGAAAAACTGTTTTTT. This translates into CASSVYSDPTNEKLFF.

This clone was recorded only once. The chain recombines TRBV18 with TRBJ2-5; 9 bases match TRBD2. The CDR3 runs 16 residues. Per germline, CDR1 KGHSH and CDR2 LQKENI. J was trimmed by 7 bases and V by 6 bases; bases with no gene match: 15. DNA for the CDR3: TGTGCCAGCTCTCCCGCTCGTGGCGGGGGGGCGGTGACCCAGTACTTC. This translates into CASSPARGGGAVTQYF.

DNA of the CDR3: TGTGCCAGCAACCAAAGGAGGGGAGATGAAAAACTGTTTTTT. This codes for CASNQRRGDEKLFF. The J gene is TRBJ1-4, the V gene TRBV6-1; D possibly corresponds to TRBD1 (5 bases). The ends were cut back, 7 bases at V and 6 bases at J, with 15 bases in the middle. In germline, CDR1 is MNHNS, CDR2 SASEGT. The CDR3 is made up of 14 amino acids.

The chain joins TRBV5-1 to TRBJ2-5, with 10 bases fitting TRBD2. The CDR3 sequence is 14 residues long. The V gene end was trimmed by 4 bases and the J gene end by 4 bases; junction bases not matched to a gene: 4. Germline values: CDR1 SGHRS, CDR2 YFSETQ. The CDR3 nucleotides read TGCGCCAGCAGCGAAGCGGGGGGGGTAGAGACCCAGTACTTC. Translated: CASSEAGGVETQYF.

There are a few counts of this clone. The gene calls are TRBV2 and TRBJ1-5, with a tentative D call TRBD1 (5 bases). With 5 bases removed from V and 4 bases from J, the gap between germline ends came to 6 bases. Per germline, CDR1 SNHLY and CDR2 FYNNEI. This CDR3 spans 12 amino acids. DNA for the CDR3: TGTGCCAGCAGTCAGGGAAATCAGCCCCAGCATTTT. Translation: CASSQGNQPQHF.

This rearrangement joins TRBV5-1 to TRBJ2-7; 7 bases map to TRBD2. This CDR3 is built from 14 residues. Germline V CDR1 and CDR2: SGHRS, YFSETQ. J was trimmed by 6 bases and V by 3 bases; bases with no gene match: 9. CDR3 in amino acids: CASSSGLVGSEQYF. CDR3 DNA: TGCGCCAGCAGCTCTGGACTAGTGGGTAGCGAGCAGTACTTC.

V is TRBV18 and J is TRBJ2-5; 9 bases fit TRBD1. CDR3 length: 15 amino acids. V lost 4 bases and J lost 5; bases outside the gene matches: 8. Germline loops: CDR1 KGHSH, CDR2 LQKENI. The CDR3 sequence is CASSRGTGLGETQYF. The CDR3 nucleotides are TGTGCCAGCTCACGAGGGACAGGGCTAGGGGAGACCCAGTACTTC.

This rearrangement joins TRBV9 to TRBJ2-2; no clear D gene. V was clipped by 4 bases and J by 5 bases, with 9 bases between them. This CDR3 region has 13 residues. From germline, CDR1 is SGDLS and CDR2 YYNGEE. As DNA, the CDR3 is TGTGCCAGCAGCACCGACCTGACCGGGGAGCTGTTTTTT. It codes for CASSTDLTGELFF.

The CDR3 nucleotides read TGTGCCGCTCGATCCGGGACAGGGGGCGGCTACGAGCAGTACTTC. The encoded protein is CAARSGTGGGYEQYF. This chain connects TRBV10-3 to TRBJ2-7; 12 nucleotides match TRBD1. The CDR3 extends over 15 amino acids. Germline CDR1 is ENHRY and CDR2 is SYGVKD. The J segment lost 3 bases and the V segment lost 11 bases, leaving 11 bases of the junction unmatched.